Listed here are 32 T cell receptor beta chains from one sample, sequenced in a study of CD8+CD57+ T cells in acquired aplastic anemia. Genomic DNA constituted the template upon which TCR beta VDJ and CDR3 profiling was performed. Each CDR3 protein is one row after TCRdb ran MiXCR on the reads. The sample yields fewer than 200,000 distinct CDR3 sequences, around 48% seen once. All patients picked for sequencing had shown, by flow cytometry, an expansion of CD8+CD57+ cells. Input material: sorted CD4+, CD8+, or CD8+CD57+ T cells (not recorded which) from PBMCs. The receptors come from a human donor with aplastic anemia.

The genes are TRBV4-1 and TRBJ2-2; possibly TRBD1 for D (5 bases). CDR3 length: 16 amino acids. The V gene's germline CDR1 is MGHRA and CDR2 YSYEKL. V was clipped by 4 bases and J by 0 bases, with 12 bases between them. The CDR3 spells CASSRTTAPNTGELFF. CDR3 bases: TGCGCCAGCAGCCGAACGACAGCTCCGAACACCGGGGAGCTGTTTTTT.

There are a few counts of this clonotype. The chain employs TRBV29-1 and TRBJ2-3; 7 bases are a match to TRBD2. The J segment lost 3 bases and the V segment lost 3 bases, leaving 9 bases of the junction unmatched. Germline assignment: CDR1 SQVTM and CDR2 ANQGSEA. CDR3 length: 15 amino acids. The CDR3 spells CSVDKGGGVTDTQYF. The DNA for the CDR3 is TGCAGCGTTGATAAGGGCGGGGGAGTTACAGATACGCAGTATTTT.

This clonotype has ten or more counts. The chain combines TRBV27 with TRBJ2-2; no reliable D call. Germline V lookup: CDR1 MNHEY, CDR2 SMNVEV (reference sequence). This CDR3 contains 13 residues. Deletions cut 4 bases from V and 7 bases from J, with 10 bases between. The CDR3, as DNA: TGTGCCAGCAGTTCCGGGCCCGGCGGGGAGCTGTTTTTT. This sequence encodes CASSSGPGGELFF.

This clonotype was seen repeatedly, ten times or more. This sequence joins TRBV12-3 or TRBV12-4 and TRBJ1-6, with D possibly being TRBD1 (5 bases). Trimming stripped 6 bases from V and 14 bases from J, with 20 bases between. The CDR3 has 14 amino acids. For the CDR3, the DNA is TGTGCCAGCAGCGCTCCCGGCGGCCAGGGATCCCTCCACTTT. This encodes CASSAPGGQGSLHF.

The chain recombines TRBV20-1 with TRBJ2-3, with 7 bases aligning to TRBD1. Germline V gene sequence: CDR1 DFQATT, CDR2 SNEGSKA (reference sequence). The CDR3 runs to 12 residues. V gave up 7 bases and J gave up 6 bases; unmatched junction bases: 7. CDR3: CSGEQGTDTQYF. The CDR3, as DNA: TGCAGTGGGGAACAGGGGACGGATACGCAGTATTTT.

The chain joins TRBV10-3 to TRBJ1-1, with TRBD1 matching over 9 bases. V was clipped by 4 bases and J by 2 bases; unmatched bases: 5. The CDR3 is made up of 15 amino acids. The germline CDR1 and CDR2 sequences are ENHRY and SYGVKD. DNA for the CDR3: TGTGCCATCAGTGTTCGACAGGGGGGAAACACTGAAGCTTTCTTT. Its protein is CAISVRQGGNTEAFF.

The sample holds one count of this clonotype. The chain is built from TRBV10-3 and TRBJ1-1; D ambiguous. The CDR3 length is 12 residues. CDR1 ENHRY and CDR2 SYGVKD come from the germline V gene. Trimming left V 11 bases short and J 3 bases short, with 13 bases between. CDR3 DNA sequence: TGTGCCGTACGCCCGGAGGACACTGAAGCTTTCTTT. Translating it yields CAVRPEDTEAFF.

This clonotype was observed a handful of times. The CDR3 loop is CASRAGPSYEQYF. CDR3 DNA sequence: TGTGCCAGCCGTGCGGGACCGAGCTACGAGCAGTACTTC. The chain joins TRBV3-1 to TRBJ2-7; D might be TRBD2 (6 bases). V shed 8 bases and J shed 3 bases, with 14 bases lying between them. The germline V gene encodes CDR1 LGHDT and CDR2 YNNKEL (reference sequence). This CDR3 is built from 13 residues.

The J gene is TRBJ1-2, the V gene TRBV24-1; 7 positions match TRBD1. After removal of 3 bases from V and 6 bases from J, the junction contained 3 bases not matched to a gene. This CDR3 is 13 amino acids long. In germline, CDR1 is KGHDR, CDR2 SFDVKD. CDR3 DNA: TGTGCCACCAGTGATCTTACAGGGGATGGCTACACCTTC. As protein: CATSDLTGDGYTF.

The chain has TRBV15 and TRBJ2-7, with TRBD2 identical over 9 bases. V shed 6 bases and J 5 bases; nucleotides not matched to a gene: 17. Germline V gene data show CDR1 as LNHNV and CDR2 as YYDKDF (reference sequence). This CDR3 is built from 17 residues. The CDR3 coding sequence is TGTGCCACCAGAGGGGGGGCGAGCGGGGGGCCTCCCCACGAGCAGTACTTC. It encodes CATRGGASGGPPHEQYF.

This clonotype has only a few counts. The CDR3 DNA follows: TGTGCCAGCAGCTTCGGTTTCGGGGCGCCGGACGAGACCCAGTACTTC. Amino acids: CASSFGFGAPDETQYF. The rearrangement joins TRBV7-8 to TRBJ2-5; TRBD1 or TRBD2 may be the D gene (5 bases each). The CDR3 spans 16 residues. The V end lost 3 bases, the J end lost 5 bases, and 19 bases lay between the germline ends. The germline V gene encodes CDR1 SGHVS and CDR2 FQNEAQ.

Concerning this clonotype: Given a much more abundant clone one base away, this may be a read error. The J gene is TRBJ2-5, the V gene TRBV5-1; the D gene is possibly TRBD1 (6 bases). The CDR3 has 15 amino acids. CDR1 is SGHRS, CDR2 YFSETQ, per germline. The DNA of the CDR3 is TGCGCCAGCAGCTTAGGGGCAGGGGTGCAAGAGGCCCAGTACTTC. This encodes CASSLGAGVQEAQYF.

Notes on this clonotype: A clone one base away is much larger, so this may be a read error. J is TRBJ2-3 and V is TRBV12-3 or TRBV12-4, with 9 bases lining up with TRBD2. CDR3 length equals 14 residues. CDR3 in DNA: TGTGCCAGCAACACAGGGACTAGCACAGATACGCAGTGTTTT. It encodes CASNTGTSTDTQCF.

V is TRBV7-9 and J is TRBJ2-7; 7 bases line up with TRBD2. The CDR3 is made up of 15 amino acids. The germline gives CDR1 SEHNR, CDR2 FQNEAQ (reference sequence). V was pared by 5 bases and J by 3 bases, with 10 bases of the junction left unmatched. CDR3 DNA sequence: TGTGCCAGCAGCCACGTGGCGGGAGAAGGCTACGAGCAGTACTTC. Translating gives CASSHVAGEGYEQYF.

This clonotype was detected once. The chain combines TRBV10-3 with TRBJ1-4; TRBD1 might be the D (5 bases). The CDR3 covers 13 residues. The V end lost 5 bases, the J end lost 10 bases, and 14 bases lay between the germline ends. Germline lookup yields CDR1 ENHRY and CDR2 SYGVKD. The chain's CDR3 is CAISNGGDGKLFF. DNA for the CDR3: TGTGCCATCAGTAACGGGGGGGATGGAAAACTGTTTTTT.

This clonotype was seen a few times. The chain uses TRBV10-3 and TRBJ1-6; 10 bases match TRBD1. This CDR3 has 20 amino acids. V shed 0 bases and J 1 base; nucleotides not matched to a gene: 9. CDR1 ENHRY and CDR2 SYGVKD come from the germline V gene. The CDR3 bases are TGTGCCATCAGTGAGTCTACTTTCGGGACAGGGGTTTCCTATAATTCACCCCTCCACTTT. Translated: CAISESTFGTGVSYNSPLHF.

This clonotype was seen repeatedly, ten times or more. The chain recombines TRBV6-1 with TRBJ2-3, with unresolved D. Looked up from germline, CDR1 is MNHNS and CDR2 is SASEGT. This CDR3 contains 13 residues. The V end lost 6 bases, the J end lost 2 bases, and 9 bases lay between the germline ends. The CDR3 coding sequence is TGTGCCAGCAGCCCATATAACACAGATACGCAGTATTTT. Protein: CASSPYNTDTQYF.

This chain joins TRBV10-2 and TRBJ2-5; 8 positions agree with TRBD2. The CDR3 extends over 15 amino acids. The V gene end was trimmed by 6 bases and the J gene end by 3 bases; junction bases not matched to a gene: 9. CDR1 is WSHSY and CDR2 is SAAADI in the germline V gene. CDR3 sequence reads: CASRSLSGSKETQYF. The CDR3 DNA follows: TGCGCCAGCAGATCCTTAAGCGGGAGCAAAGAGACCCAGTACTTC.

The table lists this clonotype with many counts. The V gene is TRBV2, the J gene TRBJ2-5; a possible D gene is TRBD2 (5 bases). The V gene's germline CDR1 is SNHLY and CDR2 FYNNEI. Trimming removed 9 bases at V and 5 bases at J, with 10 bases between. The length of the CDR3 is 11 residues. The CDR3 here is CASVAWETQYF. The CDR3 DNA follows: TGTGCCAGTGTAGCGTGGGAGACCCAGTACTTC.

This clonotype was detected a few times. A read error is possible here, since a much larger clone lies one base away. The rearrangement joins TRBV5-4 to TRBJ2-5, with a tentative D call TRBD1 (6 bases). Germline CDR1 reads SGHNT; CDR2 reads YYREEE (reference sequence). The CDR3 covers 14 residues. As DNA, the CDR3 is TGTGCCAGCAGCTTCCCGGACAGTCCGGTGGCCCAGCACTTC. The encoded protein is CASSFPDSPVAQHF.

This clonotype was found many times. CDR3 DNA sequence: TGTGCCAGCACCCCAGACCGGGTTTACTATGGCTACACCTTC. Its protein is CASTPDRVYYGYTF. The rearrangement joins TRBV5-6 to TRBJ1-2; D not resolved. Germline V gives CDR1 SGHDT, CDR2 YYEEEE. There are 14 residues in the CDR3. Trimming removed 6 bases from V and 3 bases from J, with 15 bases in between.

The V and J genes are TRBV19 and TRBJ2-5; a possible D gene is TRBD2 (5 bases). This CDR3 has 14 amino acids. Trimming took 5 bases from V and 5 from J, leaving 15 bases between them. CDR1 is LNHDA, CDR2 SQIVND, per germline (reference sequence). Written as DNA, the CDR3 is TGTGCCAGTAGTCCCCGTGAGGGATGGGAGACCCAGTACTTC. Translated: CASSPREGWETQYF.

This clonotype occurred many times. The chain has TRBV5-1 and TRBJ1-5, with TRBD1 as a possible D gene (5 bases). The length of the CDR3 is 13 residues. Per germline, CDR1 SGHRS and CDR2 YFSETQ. Trimming took 4 bases from V and 5 from J, leaving 10 bases between them. This CDR3 is CASSAGPDQPQHF. The CDR3 DNA reads TGCGCCAGCAGCGCGGGACCGGATCAGCCCCAGCATTTT.

As regards this clonotype: A much larger clone lies one base from this, so it may be a read error. This rearrangement joins TRBV6-1 to TRBJ1-1, with no clear D. The length of the CDR3 is 12 residues. Trimming took off 4 bases at V and 11 bases at J, with 14 bases between the two ends. The germline CDR1 and CDR2 sequences are MNHNS and SASEGT. CDR3 DNA sequence: TGTGCCAGCAGTGTACGGCCAGCTGGGGCTTTCTTT. Protein product: CASSVRPAGAFF.

The chain has TRBV12-3 or TRBV12-4 and TRBJ1-3; D not certain. The V gene lost 4 bases and the J gene lost 9 bases, with 13 bases spanning the gap. The CDR3 totals 13 residues. CDR3 nucleotides: TGTGCCAGCAGTTCCGAGGACTGGACCACCATATATTTT. It yields the protein CASSSEDWTTIYF.

This clonotype was observed many times. The chain links TRBV7-9 to TRBJ1-2, with TRBD1 as a possible D gene (6 bases). V shed 5 bases and J shed 13 bases, with 17 bases lying between them. The germline gives CDR1 SEHNR, CDR2 FQNEAQ (reference sequence). The CDR3 totals 12 residues. The CDR3 here is CASSPGAGAPTF. For the CDR3, the DNA is TGTGCCAGCAGCCCTGGGGCAGGGGCTCCCACCTTC. Full variable domain (rest looked up from reference TRBV7-9 and TRBJ1-2): DTGVSQNPRHKITKRGQNVTFRCDPISEHNRLYWYRQTLGQGPEFLTYFQNEAQLEKSRLLSDRFSAERPKGSFSTLEIQRTEQGDSAMYLCASSPGAGAPTFGSGTRLTVV.

About this clonotype itself: This may stem from a read error, because a much larger clone lies one nucleotide away. This chain uses TRBV20-1 with TRBJ2-3; the match to TRBD2 covers 8 bases. From germline, CDR1 is DFQATT and CDR2 SNEGSKA (reference sequence). The CDR3 spans 13 residues. CDR3 DNA sequence: TGCAGTGCTCCCAGCGGGGGAGAGGATACGCGGTATTTT. Its translation is CSAPSGGEDTRYF.

In its sample, this clonotype was seen many times. The rearrangement joins TRBV5-1 to TRBJ2-2; either TRBD1 or TRBD2 may fit D (5 bases each). V lost 0 bases to trimming and J lost 6 bases, with 9 bases between them. Germline CDR1 and CDR2: SGHRS and YFSETQ. The CDR3 consists of 14 residues. CDR3 DNA: TGCGCCAGCAGCTTGGCCTTGGGGGCCGGGGAGCTGTTTTTT. Its translation: CASSLALGAGELFF.

This clonotype was recorded at least ten times. The chain employs TRBV11-2 and TRBJ1-6; 9 bases map to TRBD1. The CDR3 loop spans 15 amino acids. The germline CDR1 and CDR2 sequences are SGHAT and FQNNGV. Trimming took 0 bases from V and 6 from J; bases not matched to a gene: 0. As DNA, the CDR3 is TGTGCCAGCAGCTTAGAACAGGGGGCTAATTCACCCCTCCACTTT. The encoded protein is CASSLEQGANSPLHF. Variable domain in full (rest from reference TRBV11-2 and TRBJ1-6): EAGVAQSPRYKIIEKRQSVAFWCNPISGHATLYWYQQILGQGPKLLIQFQNNGVVDDSQLPKDRFSAERLKGVDSTLKIQPAKLEDSAVYLCASSLEQGANSPLHFGNGTRLTVT.

The gene calls are TRBV14 and TRBJ2-1; D is undetermined. The germline V gene encodes CDR1 SGHDN and CDR2 FVKESK. The ends were cut back, 8 bases at V and 6 bases at J, with 20 bases in the middle. This CDR3 region has 15 residues. The CDR3 bases are TGTGCCAGCGCCTCCACGGGCGCGACACCCAATGAGCAGTTCTTC. Its translation: CASASTGATPNEQFF.

This clonotype showed up just once. The chain employs TRBV9 and TRBJ2-5; D gene ambiguous. This CDR3 is built from 14 residues. Trimming removed 0 bases from V and 7 bases from J, with 13 bases in between. Germline values: CDR1 SGDLS, CDR2 YYNGEE. CDR3 DNA: TGTGCCAGCAGCGTAGCTACTGGAGAAGGGACCCAGTACTTC. This gives the protein CASSVATGEGTQYF. The full variable domain, in which reference TRBV9 and TRBJ2-5 provide the parts outside the CDR3, is DSGVTQTPKHLITATGQRVTLRCSPRSGDLSVYWYQQSLDQGLQFLIQYYNGEERAKGNILERFSAQQFPDLHSELNLSSLELGDSALYFCASSVATGEGTQYFGPGTRLLVL.

The chain combines TRBV7-2 with TRBJ2-7; 8 nucleotides agree with TRBD2. Unmatched junction bases numbered 3, after V lost 5 bases and J lost 3 bases. CDR1 is SGHTA and CDR2 is FQGNSA in the germline V gene. This CDR3 spans 13 amino acids. CDR3 region: CASSPTSGYEQYF. CDR3 nucleotides: TGTGCCAGCAGCCCCACTAGCGGCTACGAGCAGTACTTC.